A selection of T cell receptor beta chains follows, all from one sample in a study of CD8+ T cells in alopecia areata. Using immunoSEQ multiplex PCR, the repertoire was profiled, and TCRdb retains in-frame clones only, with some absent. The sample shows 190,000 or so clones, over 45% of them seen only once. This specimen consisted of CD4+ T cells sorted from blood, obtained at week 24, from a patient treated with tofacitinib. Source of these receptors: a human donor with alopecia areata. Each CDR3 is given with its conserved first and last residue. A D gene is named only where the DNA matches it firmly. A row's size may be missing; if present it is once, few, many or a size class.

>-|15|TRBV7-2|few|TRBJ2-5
TGTGCCAGCAGCTTTACGGGACAAGTTCAAGAGACCCAGTACTTC
CASSFTGQVQETQYF
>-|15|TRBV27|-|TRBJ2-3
TGTGCCAGCAGTTTCCGCCCCCAACAGGGTTATACGCAGTATTTT
CASSFRPQQGYTQYF
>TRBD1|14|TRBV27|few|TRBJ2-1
TGTGCCAGCAGTTGGGACAGGGTGACCGATGAGCAGTTCTTC
CASSWDRVTDEQFF
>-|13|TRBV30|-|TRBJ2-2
TGTGCCTGGAGTGTATTGGTGGCCGGGGAGCTGTTTTTT
CAWSVLVAGELFF
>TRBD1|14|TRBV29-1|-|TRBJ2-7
TGCAGCGTTGGAGGACAGGGGACTAAATACGAGCAGTACTTC
CSVGGQGTKYEQYF
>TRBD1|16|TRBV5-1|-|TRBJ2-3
TGCGCCAGCAGCTTGGGGCTTCGACAGGGCTCAGATACGCAGTATTTT
CASSLGLRQGSDTQYF
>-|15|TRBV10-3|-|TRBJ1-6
TGTGCCATCAGTCCATCGGCCGAACGTAATTCACCCCTCCACTTT
CAISPSAERNSPLHF
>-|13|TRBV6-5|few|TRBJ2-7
TGTGCCAGCAGCAAGGGCGGAGGGTACGAGCAGTACTTC
CASSKGGGYEQYF
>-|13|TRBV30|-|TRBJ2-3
TGTGCCTGGAGTGCAGGGGTTGCAGATACGCAGTATTTT
CAWSAGVADTQYF
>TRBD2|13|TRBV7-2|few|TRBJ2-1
TGTGCCGGGGGGACTAGCGGGAGCAATGAGCAGTTCTTC
CAGGTSGSNEQFF
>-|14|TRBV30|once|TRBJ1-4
TGTGCCTGGAGTGCATCGGACATCCTACCTAAACTGTTTTTT
CAWSASDILPKLFF
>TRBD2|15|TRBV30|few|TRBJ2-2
TGTGCCTGGAGCGGACTAGCGGGAGTTGCCGGGGAGCTGTTTTTT
CAWSGLAGVAGELFF
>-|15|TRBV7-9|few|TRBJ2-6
TGTGCCAGCAGGCACCGCCGCTCTGGGGCCAACGTCCTGACTTTC
CASRHRRSGANVLTF
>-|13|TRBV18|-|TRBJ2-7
TGTGCCAGCTCACCGACAAGGGGATACGAGCAGTACTTC
CASSPTRGYEQYF
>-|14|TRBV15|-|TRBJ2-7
TGTGCCACCAGCAGAGAGCGGGGACTCTACGAGCAGTACTTC
CATSRERGLYEQYF
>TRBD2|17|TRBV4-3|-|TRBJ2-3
TGCGCCAGCAGCCGTGCTAGCGGGGGGGCCGGCACAGATACGCAGTATTTT
CASSRASGGAGTDTQYF
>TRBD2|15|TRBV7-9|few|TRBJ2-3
TGTGCCAGCAGCTTGACTAGCGGAGACACAGATACGCAGTATTTT
CASSLTSGDTDTQYF
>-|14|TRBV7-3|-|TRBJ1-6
TGTGCCAGCAGAAAACAAGCGGAGGATTCACCCCTCCACTTT
CASRKQAEDSPLHF
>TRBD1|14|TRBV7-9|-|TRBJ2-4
TGTGCCAGCAGCTTGGGGACAGGGTCCAACATTCAGTACTTC
CASSLGTGSNIQYF
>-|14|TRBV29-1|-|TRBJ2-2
TGCAGCGTTTCGCGGCGGAGGGTTGCCGGGGAGCTGTTTTTT
CSVSRRRVAGELFF
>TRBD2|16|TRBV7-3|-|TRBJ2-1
TGTGCCAGCAGCTTAAGAGGGGGACTAGTTCTTAATGAGCAGTTCTTC
CASSLRGGLVLNEQFF
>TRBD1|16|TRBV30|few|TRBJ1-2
TGTGCCTGGAGTCAGGACAGGGGCCGCTCCAACTATGGCTACACCTTC
CAWSQDRGRSNYGYTF
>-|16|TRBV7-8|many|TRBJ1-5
TGTGCCAGCAGCTTAGCGCTACGGAATAGCAATCAGCCCCAGCATTTT
CASSLALRNSNQPQHF
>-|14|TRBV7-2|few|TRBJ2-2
TGTGCCAGCAGCCCCGGATCGGACGGCGGGGAGCTGTTTTTT
CASSPGSDGGELFF
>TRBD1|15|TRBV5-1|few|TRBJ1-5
TGCGCCAGCAGCCCCGGACAGGGGGAGGGTCAGCCCCAGCATTTT
CASSPGQGEGQPQHF
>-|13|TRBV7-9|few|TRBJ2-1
TGTGCCAGCAGCTTAGCGGTGAGGAATGAGCAGTTCTTC
CASSLAVRNEQFF
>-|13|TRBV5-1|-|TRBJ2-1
TGCGCCAGCAGCTTGGACATCGACAATGAGCAGTTCTTC
CASSLDIDNEQFF
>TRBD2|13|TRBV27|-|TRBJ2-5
TGTGCCAGCAGTTTAAGCGGGAGTGAGACCCAGTACTTC
CASSLSGSETQYF
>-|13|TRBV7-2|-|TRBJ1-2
TGTGCCAGCAGCCCGGAGGGGAACTATGGCTACACCTTC
CASSPEGNYGYTF
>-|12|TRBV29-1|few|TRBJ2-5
TGCAGCGGCGCAGGGTACATGGAGACCCAGTACTTC
CSGAGYMETQYF
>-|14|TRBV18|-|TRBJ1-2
TGTGCCAGCTCACCACAGGGGGCTAACTATGGCTACACCTTC
CASSPQGANYGYTF
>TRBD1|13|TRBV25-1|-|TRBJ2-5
TGTGCCAGCAGTGAGGGGGACAGGGAGACCCAGTACTTC
CASSEGDRETQYF
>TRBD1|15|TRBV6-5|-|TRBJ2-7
TGTGCCAGCAGTTCGGACAGGGCAGGCTCCTACGAGCAGTACTTC
CASSSDRAGSYEQYF
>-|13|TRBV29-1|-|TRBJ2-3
TGCAGCGGCAGACAGGCCAGCACAGATACGCAGTATTTT
CSGRQASTDTQYF
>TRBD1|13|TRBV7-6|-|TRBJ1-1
TGTGCCAGCAGCTTGGACAGGGAGACTGAAGCTTTCTTT
CASSLDRETEAFF
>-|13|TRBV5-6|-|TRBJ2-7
TGTGCCAGCAGCTTCGGTCAAGAGTACGAGCAGTACTTC
CASSFGQEYEQYF